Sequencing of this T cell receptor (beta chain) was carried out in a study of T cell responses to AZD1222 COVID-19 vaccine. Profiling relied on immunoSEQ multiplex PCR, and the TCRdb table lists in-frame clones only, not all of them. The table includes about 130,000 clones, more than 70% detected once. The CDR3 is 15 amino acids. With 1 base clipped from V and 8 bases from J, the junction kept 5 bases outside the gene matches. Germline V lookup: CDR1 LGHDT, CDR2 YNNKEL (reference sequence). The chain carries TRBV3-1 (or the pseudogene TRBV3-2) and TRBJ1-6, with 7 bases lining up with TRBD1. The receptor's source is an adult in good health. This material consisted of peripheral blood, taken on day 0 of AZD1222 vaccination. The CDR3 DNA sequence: TGTGCCAGCAGCCAAGTATGGCAGGGGGATTCACCCCTCCACTTT. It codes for CASSQVWQGDSPLHF.